The 24 T cell receptor beta chains below come from one sample, sequenced in a study of shared clonotypes between healthy human individuals. The assay was immunoSEQ multiplex PCR, and TCRdb's table has in-frame clones only and misses some. This table holds under 1,900,000 clones, about 98.5% found once. The sample consisted of naive CD4+ T cells sorted from blood. Subset of the sample: CD45RA+ positively selected. The source of these receptors is a man in his thirties or forties in good health.

The chain couples TRBV18 to TRBJ2-1; 7 nucleotides line up with TRBD1. V gave up 3 bases and J gave up 1 base; unmatched junction bases: 3. The CDR3 runs 15 residues. Germline lookup yields CDR1 KGHSH and CDR2 LQKENI. The CDR3 reads CASSPPGQSYNEQFF. The CDR3 bases are TGTGCCAGCTCACCCCCGGGACAGTCCTACAATGAGCAGTTCTTC.

In nucleotides, the CDR3 is TGTGCCAGCTCACCACGGGCACGCAGGGACACCGGGGAGCTGTTTTTT. Its protein product is CASSPRARRDTGELFF. The chain uses TRBV18 and TRBJ2-2, with D tentatively TRBD1 (5 bases). Trimming shortened V by 1 base and J by 3 bases, and 12 bases separated the two germline ends. This CDR3 has 16 amino acids. Germline V gene lookup returns CDR1 KGHSH and CDR2 LQKENI.

The V call is TRBV5-1, the J call TRBJ2-2, with 7 bases aligning to TRBD1. V dropped 1 base and J dropped 1; count of bases not matched to a gene: 4. CDR3 length equals 16 residues. From germline, CDR1 is SGHRS and CDR2 YFSETQ. The DNA of the CDR3 is TGCGCCAGCAGCTTGCAGGGACAGCAGAACACCGGGGAGCTGTTTTTT. Translated: CASSLQGQQNTGELFF.

This sequence joins TRBV7-8 and TRBJ1-5; TRBD1 is a possible D gene (6 bases). The CDR3 length is 15 residues. Trimming stripped 1 base from V and 7 bases from J, with 14 bases between. CDR1 and CDR2 (germline): SGHVS, FQNEAQ. CDR3 loop: CASSLGRAGEQPQHF. CDR3 coding DNA: TGTGCCAGCAGCTTAGGTAGGGCAGGGGAGCAGCCCCAGCATTTT.

In this sample, this clone turned up once. J is TRBJ2-1 and V is TRBV15; the match to TRBD1 covers 10 bases. This CDR3 comprises 14 residues. Trimming at V came to 1 base and at J to 6 bases, leaving 0 bases not matched to a gene. CDR1 and CDR2 from the germline V gene are LNHNV and YYDKDF (reference sequence). CDR3 sequence (DNA): TGTGCCACCAGCAGAGGGGACAGGGGCAATGAGCAGTTCTTC. This encodes CATSRGDRGNEQFF.

As regards this clone: In the same sample, other DNA sequences code for this CDR3. The chain is built from TRBV5-1 and TRBJ2-1; no firm D call. The CDR3 is 13 residues long. Looked up from germline, CDR1 is SGHRS and CDR2 is YFSETQ. Trimming removed 5 bases from V and 0 bases from J, with 6 bases in between. The CDR3 loop reads CASSSSSYNEQFF. For the CDR3, the DNA is TGCGCCAGCAGTAGCAGCTCCTACAATGAGCAGTTCTTC.

This rearrangement joins TRBV10-2 to TRBJ2-7; 14 nucleotides line up with TRBD2. The CDR3 loop spans 18 amino acids. Per the germline V gene, CDR1 is WSHSY and CDR2 is SAAADI. J gave up 3 bases and V 6 bases, and 13 bases lay outside the gene matches. CDR3 loop: CASRKGLAGDRSGYEQYF. The CDR3 DNA follows: TGCGCCAGCAGGAAGGGACTAGCGGGAGATAGGTCGGGCTACGAGCAGTACTTC.

The rearrangement joins TRBV27 to TRBJ2-3, with TRBD2 identical over 9 bases. This CDR3 has 15 residues. The germline V gene encodes CDR1 MNHEY and CDR2 SMNVEV (reference sequence). The V segment lost 5 bases and the J segment 1 base; nucleotides outside the gene matches: 4. The CDR3 coding sequence is TGTGCCAGCAGTAGACTAGCGGACCGCACAGATACGCAGTATTTT. As protein: CASSRLADRTDTQYF.

V usage is TRBV6-6 and J usage is TRBJ2-7, with D possibly being TRBD2 (7 bases). CDR1 and CDR2 (germline): MNHNY, SVGAGI (reference sequence). CDR3 length: 13 amino acids. V was cut by 6 bases and J by 6 bases, with 15 bases left in between. CDR3 DNA: TGTGCCAGCAGGAACAGGGAGGGCAGCGAGCAGTACTTC. Amino acids: CASRNREGSEQYF.

V is TRBV5-1 and J is TRBJ2-5; D unclear. In germline, CDR1 is SGHRS, CDR2 YFSETQ. The CDR3 length is 12 residues. Trimming removed 4 bases from V and 5 bases from J, with 9 bases in between. CDR3 sequence: CASSGSEETQYF. The CDR3, as DNA: TGCGCCAGCAGCGGGTCGGAGGAGACCCAGTACTTC.

This clone has only one observation. Other DNA sequences in this sample translate to the same CDR3. V usage is TRBV18 and J usage is TRBJ2-7; D is possibly TRBD1 (6 bases). The CDR3 is 13 amino acids. Trimming stripped 6 bases from V and 5 bases from J, with 14 bases between. Germline V lookup: CDR1 KGHSH, CDR2 LQKENI. The CDR3: CASSPKGGHEQYF. CDR3 sequence (DNA): TGTGCCAGCTCGCCAAAAGGGGGACACGAGCAGTACTTC. The full variable domain, with the rest looked up from reference TRBV18 and TRBJ2-7, is NAGVMQNPRHLVRRRGQEARLRCSPMKGHSHVYWYRQLPEEGLKFMVYLQKENIIDESGMPKERFSAEFPKEGPSILRIQQVVRGDSAAYFCASSPKGGHEQYFGPGTRLTVT.

The chain has TRBV10-2 and TRBJ2-4; either TRBD1 or TRBD2 may fit D (5 bases each). From germline, CDR1 is WSHSY and CDR2 SAAADI. The V gene lost 5 bases and the J gene lost 9 bases, with 14 bases spanning the gap. This CDR3 is 13 amino acids long. The CDR3 loop is CASSPLWDGIQYF. The CDR3 DNA sequence: TGCGCCAGCAGTCCTCTGTGGGACGGCATTCAGTACTTC.

Details on this clone: Within the sample, other DNA sequences also encode this same CDR3. The J gene is TRBJ2-7, the V gene TRBV20-1; a weak D match, TRBD2 (5 bases). Germline assignment: CDR1 DFQATT and CDR2 SNEGSKA (reference sequence). This CDR3 is 11 amino acids long. V was trimmed by 1 base and J by 4 bases, leaving 5 bases between them. The CDR3 sequence is CSARAGYEQYF. CDR3 bases: TGCAGTGCTAGAGCGGGGTACGAGCAGTACTTC.

This chain uses TRBV2 with TRBJ2-2; 9 bases map to TRBD1. V lost 2 bases and J lost 6; bases outside the gene matches: 10. This CDR3 region has 17 residues. Germline values: CDR1 SNHLY, CDR2 FYNNEI. The CDR3: CASSELKRTGAAGELFF. DNA for the CDR3: TGTGCCAGCAGTGAATTAAAGCGGACAGGGGCCGCCGGGGAGCTGTTTTTT.

This rearrangement joins TRBV5-8 to TRBJ2-3; 10 bases agree with TRBD2. Trimming removed 0 bases from V and 0 bases from J; junction bases left unmatched: 7. Germline lookup yields CDR1 SGHTS and CDR2 YDEGEE. The CDR3 sequence is 18 residues long. CDR3 sequence reads: CASSLVVGLAESTDTQYF. The CDR3 coding sequence is TGTGCCAGCAGCTTGGTCGTTGGACTAGCGGAAAGCACAGATACGCAGTATTTT.

The count of this clone is one. J is TRBJ1-3 and V is TRBV6-1, with TRBD1 as a possible D gene (6 bases). Trimming cost V 6 bases and J 1 base, with 10 bases left between them. The CDR3 covers 14 residues. Germline V gene lookup returns CDR1 MNHNS and CDR2 SASEGT. The CDR3 region has the DNA TGTGCCAGCAGCTTGGGGGCATCTGGAAACACCATATATTTT. It translates to CASSLGASGNTIYF.

This clone appeared a single time. The CDR3 loop is CASSYRGQISYEQYF. As DNA, the CDR3 is TGTGCCAGCAGCTACAGGGGGCAAATTTCCTACGAGCAGTACTTC. The chain joins TRBV5-4 to TRBJ2-7, with 9 bases fitting TRBD1. Losses at the gene ends were 3 bases for V and 1 base for J; bases not matched to a gene: 5. Germline CDR1 and CDR2: SGHNT and YYREEE (reference sequence). This CDR3 is built from 15 residues.

The chain employs TRBV20-1 and TRBJ2-7, with D tentatively TRBD1 (6 bases). The V and J ends lost 6 bases and 9 bases respectively, with 15 bases between them. In germline, CDR1 is DFQATT, CDR2 SNEGSKA (reference sequence). CDR3 length: 11 amino acids. CDR3 coding DNA: TGCAGTGCCCTGGACAGAATGCGGCAGTACTTC. This translates into CSALDRMRQYF.

The chain joins TRBV11-1 to TRBJ2-1; D unresolved. The CDR3 totals 18 residues. Germline V gene data show CDR1 as SGHAT and CDR2 as FQDESV (reference sequence). Between the trimmed V and J ends, which lost 3 bases and 9 bases, there was a span of 27 bases. CDR3 protein: CASSFGEGWSRLFGEQFF. The DNA of the CDR3 is TGTGCCAGCAGCTTTGGGGAAGGATGGTCGCGTCTCTTTGGTGAGCAGTTCTTC.

The chain uses TRBV27 and TRBJ1-5, with D possibly matching TRBD1 (5 bases). This CDR3 spans 14 amino acids. Germline V lookup: CDR1 MNHEY, CDR2 SMNVEV (reference sequence). V was shortened by 6 bases and J by 3 bases, with 12 bases between the two germline ends. CDR3 protein: CASSTPGFNQPQHF. The CDR3 nucleotides read TGTGCCAGCAGCACCCCAGGGTTCAATCAGCCCCAGCATTTT.

V and J are TRBV27 and TRBJ1-5, with 8 bases identical to TRBD1. Germline V lookup: CDR1 MNHEY, CDR2 SMNVEV (reference sequence). This CDR3 has 19 amino acids. V dropped 3 bases and J dropped 4; count of bases not matched to a gene: 17. The CDR3 DNA is TGTGCCAGCAGTTTTCGGCCAGGGGGCGTATCTCCCACTAATCAGCCCCAGCATTTT. It yields the protein CASSFRPGGVSPTNQPQHF.

Comments on this clone: The sample contains more than one DNA sequence encoding this CDR3. The J gene is TRBJ2-5, the V gene TRBV15; a possible D gene is TRBD2 (6 bases). Germline-derived CDR1 and CDR2 are LNHNV and YYDKDF (reference sequence). The CDR3 totals 12 residues. V gave up 5 bases and J gave up 4 bases, with 8 bases separating them. The CDR3 is CATSRGGETQYF. CDR3 DNA: TGTGCCACCAGCCGGGGAGGAGAGACCCAGTACTTC.

As concerns this clone: In the same sample, other DNA sequences code for this CDR3. The J gene is TRBJ2-1, the V gene TRBV9; D is unclear. Germline V gene sequence: CDR1 SGDLS, CDR2 YYNGEE. V lost 0 bases, J lost 7 bases, and 8 bases lay in between. The CDR3 covers 13 residues. This CDR3 is CASSVDLGNEQFF. CDR3 nucleotide sequence: TGTGCCAGCAGCGTAGATCTCGGGAATGAGCAGTTCTTC.

This chain joins TRBV6-5 and TRBJ2-7; the D is unclear. Per germline, CDR1 MNHEY and CDR2 SVGAGI. The V end lost 10 bases, the J end lost 2 bases, and 9 bases lay between the germline ends. This CDR3 has 11 amino acids. CDR3 residues: CATTGPYEQYF. In nucleotides, the CDR3 is TGTGCCACCACCGGACCCTACGAGCAGTACTTC.